Below are 21 T cell receptor beta chains sequenced from a single sample in a study of blood T cell repertoires in COVID-19. The protocol was immunoSEQ multiplex PCR, while the TCRdb copy is restricted to in-frame clones and leaves out a portion. The sample has around 81,000 clones, roughly 87% seen once; the top ten hold approximately 7.3%. The specimen was peripheral blood. These receptor sequences come from a man aged 70-80 years with acute or convalescent COVID-19.

J is TRBJ1-3 and V is TRBV3-1 (or the pseudogene TRBV3-2); 8 bases map to TRBD1. The CDR3 is 15 amino acids. With V trimmed by 2 bases and J by 2 bases, 2 bases remained unmatched. The V gene's germline CDR1 is LGHDT and CDR2 YNNKEL (reference sequence). DNA of the CDR3: TGTGCCAGCAGCCAACCGACAGGGGCTGGAAACACCATATATTTT. It encodes CASSQPTGAGNTIYF.

J is TRBJ1-2 and V is TRBV27; TRBD1 is a possible D gene (5 bases). Per germline, CDR1 MNHEY and CDR2 SMNVEV (reference sequence). V was cut by 0 bases and J by 2 bases, with 10 bases left in between. The CDR3 runs to 15 residues. CDR3 sequence: CASSLSRGGNYGYTF. The CDR3, as DNA: TGTGCCAGCAGTTTATCCCGCGGGGGGAACTATGGCTACACCTTC.

The rearrangement joins TRBV6-1 to TRBJ2-5; 10 nucleotides match TRBD1. V gave up 4 bases and J gave up 2 bases; unmatched junction bases: 16. Germline CDR1 and CDR2: MNHNS and SASEGT. The CDR3 loop spans 19 amino acids. The CDR3 loop is CASSGRDRGYSSRQETQYF. As DNA, the CDR3 is TGTGCCAGCAGTGGCCGGGACAGGGGCTATTCCTCAAGACAAGAGACCCAGTACTTC.

This sequence joins TRBV5-5 and TRBJ2-7, with a possible D match to TRBD1 (5 bases). V was cut by 4 bases and J by 4 bases, with 12 bases left in between. CDR1 SGHKS and CDR2 YYEKEE come from the germline V gene (reference sequence). The CDR3 loop spans 13 amino acids. The CDR3 DNA sequence: TGTGCCAGCAGCCAGGACAAGTTATACGAGCAGTACTTC. It yields the protein CASSQDKLYEQYF.

This clone was counted once. J is TRBJ2-2 and V is TRBV27; D is perhaps TRBD2 (7 bases). The CDR3 runs to 18 residues. Per germline, CDR1 MNHEY and CDR2 SMNVEV (reference sequence). V gave up 3 bases and J gave up 1 base, with 18 bases separating them. Here the CDR3 reads CASSFLSGGRRNTGELFF. CDR3 DNA sequence: TGTGCCAGCAGTTTTCTTTCCGGGGGGCGCAGGAACACCGGGGAGCTGTTTTTT.

This rearrangement joins TRBV19 to TRBJ2-7; 11 bases map to TRBD1. Germline CDR1 and CDR2: LNHDA and SQIVND (reference sequence). Unmatched junction bases numbered 1, after V lost 4 bases and J lost 5 bases. This CDR3 has 13 amino acids. The chain's CDR3 is CASSRTGGNEQYF. The CDR3, as DNA: TGTGCCAGTAGTAGGACAGGGGGCAACGAGCAGTACTTC.

The chain links TRBV25-1 to TRBJ2-2; 10 nucleotides line up with TRBD1. The V segment lost 5 bases and the J segment 5 bases; nucleotides outside the gene matches: 8. From germline, CDR1 is MGHDK and CDR2 SYGVNS. The CDR3 is 16 amino acids. The CDR3 DNA is TGTGCCAGCAGTTTTAGGACAGGGGGGGAAACCGGGGAGCTGTTTTTT. As protein: CASSFRTGGETGELFF. The full variable domain, rest sourced from reference TRBV25-1 and TRBJ2-2, is EADIYQTPRYLVIGTGKKITLECSQTMGHDKMYWYQQDPGMELHLIHYSYGVNSTEKGDLSSESTVSRIRTEHFPLTLESARPSHTSQYLCASSFRTGGETGELFFGEGSRLTVL.

CDR3 nucleotides: TGTGCCAGCAGCTTAACCGGACTAGCGGGACCCACAGATACGCAGTATTTT. It translates to CASSLTGLAGPTDTQYF. The chain employs TRBV11-2 and TRBJ2-3; 12 positions match TRBD2. The V and J ends lost 2 bases and 2 bases, in that order; junction bases with no gene match: 5. This CDR3 has 17 amino acids. CDR1 is SGHAT and CDR2 is FQNNGV in the germline V gene. Complete variable domain (other parts from reference TRBV11-2 and TRBJ2-3): EAGVAQSPRYKIIEKRQSVAFWCNPISGHATLYWYQQILGQGPKLLIQFQNNGVVDDSQLPKDRFSAERLKGVDSTLKIQPAKLEDSAVYLCASSLTGLAGPTDTQYFGPGTRLTVL.

The chain links TRBV9 to TRBJ1-1, with D possibly matching TRBD1 (5 bases). CDR3 size: 12 residues. CDR1 is SGDLS, CDR2 YYNGEE, per germline. V lost 2 bases, J lost 5 bases, and 7 bases lay in between. CDR3 sequence reads: CASSVGGTEAFF. The DNA for the CDR3 is TGTGCCAGCAGCGTTGGGGGGACTGAAGCTTTCTTT.

This clone was detected once. The chain employs TRBV7-2 and TRBJ2-7; a weak D match, TRBD1 (6 bases). V was trimmed by 3 bases and J by 2 bases, leaving 11 bases between them. The germline gives CDR1 SGHTA, CDR2 FQGNSA. This CDR3 spans 14 amino acids. CDR3 sequence reads: CASSFWDTAYEQYF. The CDR3 coding sequence is TGTGCCAGCAGCTTTTGGGACACCGCCTACGAGCAGTACTTC.

The rearrangement links TRBV7-9 to TRBJ1-6, with TRBD1 matching over 7 bases. Germline lookup yields CDR1 SEHNR and CDR2 FQNEAQ (reference sequence). The trim removed 6 bases at V and 5 bases at J, leaving 16 bases unmatched. The length of the CDR3 is 18 residues. This CDR3 reads CASSFSTLTGRNNSPLHF. In nucleotides, the CDR3 is TGTGCCAGCAGTTTTTCCACCCTGACAGGGAGAAATAATTCACCCCTCCACTTT.

The chain employs TRBV23-1 and TRBJ1-4; possibly TRBD1 for D (5 bases). TRBV23-1 is recorded as an ORF, its role being uncertain. Trimming shortened V by 2 bases and J by 8 bases, and 18 bases separated the two germline ends. The CDR3 length is 16 residues. CDR3 nucleotides: TGCGCCAGCAGTCAAGTATTAGGGGAATTTTGCGAAAAACTGTTTTTT. Encoded protein: CASSQVLGEFCEKLFF.

This clone was detected only once. The chain joins TRBV3-1 (or the pseudogene TRBV3-2) to TRBJ1-5; no clear D. Germline V CDR1 and CDR2: LGHDT, YNNKEL (reference sequence). This CDR3 is 15 amino acids long. The V and J ends lost 0 bases and 7 bases respectively, with 13 bases between them. CDR3 in amino acids: CASSQDMAVAQPQHF. The CDR3 DNA is TGTGCCAGCAGCCAAGATATGGCAGTTGCCCAGCCCCAGCATTTT.

The chain recombines TRBV6-6 with TRBJ1-5; 8 positions match TRBD1. The ends lost 5 bases at V and 7 bases at J; junction bases unmatched: 7. In germline, CDR1 is MNHNY, CDR2 SVGAGI (reference sequence). CDR3 size: 14 residues. The CDR3 region is CASSGAGGRQPQHF. Here the CDR3 DNA reads TGTGCCAGCAGTGGAGCAGGGGGCAGGCAGCCCCAGCATTTT.

The V and J genes are TRBV20-1 and TRBJ2-4, with D possibly matching TRBD2 (5 bases). The CDR3 contains 15 residues. Germline V gene data show CDR1 as DFQATT and CDR2 as SNEGSKA (reference sequence). Trimming removed 3 bases from V and 6 bases from J, with 18 bases in between. CDR3 sequence: CSASWRATRGNIQYF. Here the CDR3 DNA reads TGCAGTGCTAGTTGGCGGGCTACTCGAGGAAACATTCAGTACTTC.

The chain couples TRBV5-1 to TRBJ2-1, with unresolved D. The V end lost 0 bases, the J end lost 5 bases, and 6 bases lay between the germline ends. Germline CDR1 and CDR2: SGHRS and YFSETQ. This CDR3 contains 13 residues. In DNA form, the CDR3 reads TGCGCCAGCAGCTTGGACATGCACAATGAGCAGTTCTTC. This gives the protein CASSLDMHNEQFF. Looking up the rest from reference TRBV5-1 and TRBJ2-1 gives the full variable domain: KAGVTQTPRYLIKTRGQQVTLSCSPISGHRSVSWYQQTPGQGLQFLFEYFSETQRNKGNFPGRFSGRQFSNSRSEMNVSTLELGDSALYLCASSLDMHNEQFFGPGTRLTVL.

V and J are TRBV7-2 and TRBJ1-2; 7 positions match TRBD1. In germline, CDR1 is SGHTA, CDR2 FQGNSA. This CDR3 region has 15 residues. V lost 2 bases and J lost 3; bases outside the gene matches: 6. The CDR3 reads CASSLQGVADYGYTF. The CDR3, as DNA: TGTGCCAGCAGCTTACAGGGGGTGGCGGACTATGGCTACACCTTC.

This clone has just one count. The V gene is TRBV20-1, the J gene TRBJ2-1; TRBD2 might be the D (6 bases). The CDR3 has 13 residues. V lost 3 bases and J 6 bases, leaving 12 bases between the germline ends. Germline values: CDR1 DFQATT, CDR2 SNEGSKA (reference sequence). The CDR3 nucleotides are TGCAGTGCTAGTAAACTAGCACCCAATGAGCAGTTCTTC. Translated: CSASKLAPNEQFF.

The V call is TRBV2, the J call TRBJ1-3; TRBD1 agrees at 8 bases. Per germline, CDR1 SNHLY and CDR2 FYNNEI. The CDR3 has 14 residues. The V gene end was trimmed by 2 bases and the J gene end by 8 bases; junction bases not matched to a gene: 5. DNA for the CDR3: TGTGCCAGCAGTGAAACGGACAGGGTCTACACCATATATTTT. Translating it yields CASSETDRVYTIYF.

This rearrangement joins TRBV5-1 to TRBJ1-6; the D gene is possibly TRBD1 (5 bases). With 5 bases removed from V and 9 bases from J, the gap between germline ends came to 15 bases. The CDR3 is 14 residues long. Germline V gene lookup returns CDR1 SGHRS and CDR2 YFSETQ. CDR3 bases: TGCGCCAGCAGACTGGGGCCAATCGGTTCACCCCTCCACTTT. Protein product: CASRLGPIGSPLHF.

This clone was found a few times. J is TRBJ2-1 and V is TRBV24-1; TRBD1 aligns across 8 bases. With 4 bases clipped from V and 7 bases from J, the junction kept 8 bases outside the gene matches. The CDR3 covers 15 residues. Germline V CDR1 and CDR2: KGHDR, SFDVKD. The DNA of the CDR3 is TGTGCCACCAGTGAGTGGCAGGGGGCTAGGAATGAGCAGTTCTTC. Encoded protein: CATSEWQGARNEQFF.